This TCR beta chain was identified in a study of Ad26.COV2.S vaccination and SARS-CoV-2 variants. Study background: The authors gave Ad26.COV2.S intramuscularly, either once or twice 56 days apart.

Between the trimmed V and J ends, which lost 5 bases and 4 bases, there was a span of 17 bases. The CDR3 is made up of 15 amino acids. Germline V gene sequence: CDR1 SEHNR, CDR2 FQNEAQ (reference sequence). Sequenced by immunoSEQ multiplex PCR; TCRdb stores in-frame clones only, minus some. The table shows about 350,000 clones, with about 88% occurring only once. Described treatment: roughly 18 received Ad26.COV2.S at low or high dose, single or two shots; 5 received placebo; per-sample allocation not given. The samples were gathered on day 63 after the first injection of vaccine or placebo. This Boston cohort included adults aged 18-55 years.

The input for sequencing was peripheral blood, taken in a trial of Ad26.COV2.S vaccine versus placebo. This chain joins TRBV7-9 and TRBJ1-1, with D possibly being TRBD1 (6 bases). This clonotype was obtained from a person between 18 and 65 years old who received the Ad26.COV2.S COVID-19 vaccine or a placebo. The CDR3 DNA is TGTGCCAGCAGCCCCTCAGTCAGGGGAGGCACTGAAGCTTTCTTT. This translates into CASSPSVRGGTEAFF.